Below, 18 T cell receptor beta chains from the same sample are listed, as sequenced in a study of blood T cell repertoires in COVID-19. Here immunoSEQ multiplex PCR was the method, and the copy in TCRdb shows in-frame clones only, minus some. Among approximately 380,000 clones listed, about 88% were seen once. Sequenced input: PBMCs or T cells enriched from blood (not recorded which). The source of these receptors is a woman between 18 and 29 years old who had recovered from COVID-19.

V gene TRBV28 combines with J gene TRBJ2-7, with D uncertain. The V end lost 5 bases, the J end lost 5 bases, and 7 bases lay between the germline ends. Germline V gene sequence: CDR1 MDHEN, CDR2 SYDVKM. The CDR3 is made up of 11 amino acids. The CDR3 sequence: CASSPDNEQYF. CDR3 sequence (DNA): TGTGCCAGCAGTCCTGACAACGAGCAGTACTTC. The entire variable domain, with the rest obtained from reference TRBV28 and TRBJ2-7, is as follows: DVKVTQSSRYLVKRTGEKVFLECVQDMDHENMFWYRQDPGLGLRLIYFSYDVKMKEKGDIPEGYSVSREKKERFSLILESASTNQTSMYLCASSPDNEQYFGPGTRLTVT.

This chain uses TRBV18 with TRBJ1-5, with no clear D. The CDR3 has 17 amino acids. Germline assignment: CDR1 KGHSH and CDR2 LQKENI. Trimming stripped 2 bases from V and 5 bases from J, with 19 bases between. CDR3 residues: CASSPISLGLLDQPQHF. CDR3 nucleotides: TGTGCCAGCTCACCAATCAGTCTAGGATTATTAGATCAGCCCCAGCATTTT.

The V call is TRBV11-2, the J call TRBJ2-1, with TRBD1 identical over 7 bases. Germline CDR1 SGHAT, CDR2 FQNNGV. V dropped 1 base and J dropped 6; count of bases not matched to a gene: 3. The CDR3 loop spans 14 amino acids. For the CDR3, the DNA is TGTGCCAGCAGCTTAGGCGGACAGGTCAATGAGCAGTTCTTC. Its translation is CASSLGGQVNEQFF.

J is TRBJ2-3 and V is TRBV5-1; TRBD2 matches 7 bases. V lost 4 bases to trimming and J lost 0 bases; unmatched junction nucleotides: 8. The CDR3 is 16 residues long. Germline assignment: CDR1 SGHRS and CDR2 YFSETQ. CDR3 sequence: CASSRGNSGSTDTQYF. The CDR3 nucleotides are TGCGCCAGCAGCCGCGGAAATAGCGGGAGCACAGATACGCAGTATTTT.

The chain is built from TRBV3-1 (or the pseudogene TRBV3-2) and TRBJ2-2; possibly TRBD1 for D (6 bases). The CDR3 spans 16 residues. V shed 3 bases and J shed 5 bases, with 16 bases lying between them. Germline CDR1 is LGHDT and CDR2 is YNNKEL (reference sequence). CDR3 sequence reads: CASSHSRGQGTGELFF. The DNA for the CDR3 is TGTGCCAGCAGCCATAGCAGGGGCCAAGGTACCGGGGAGCTGTTTTTT.

The CDR3 loop is CASSQDEETQYF. In nucleotides, the CDR3 is TGTGCCAGCAGCCAAGATGAGGAGACCCAGTACTTC. The V call is TRBV3-1 (or the pseudogene TRBV3-2), the J call TRBJ2-5; no reliable D call. This CDR3 spans 12 amino acids. Trimming cost V 0 bases and J 5 bases, with 4 bases left between them. Germline CDR1 is LGHDT and CDR2 is YNNKEL (reference sequence).

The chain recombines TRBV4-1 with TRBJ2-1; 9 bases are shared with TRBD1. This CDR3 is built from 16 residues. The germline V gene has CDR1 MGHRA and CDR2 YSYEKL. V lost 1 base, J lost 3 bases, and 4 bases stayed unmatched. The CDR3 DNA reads TGCGCCAGCAGCCAAGTTCCGGGACAGGGCTACAATGAGCAGTTCTTC. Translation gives CASSQVPGQGYNEQFF.

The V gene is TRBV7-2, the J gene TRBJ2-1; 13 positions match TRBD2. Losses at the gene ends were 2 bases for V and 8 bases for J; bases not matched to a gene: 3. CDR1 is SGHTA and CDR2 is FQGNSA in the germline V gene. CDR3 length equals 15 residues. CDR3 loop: CASSLTSGGAYEQFF. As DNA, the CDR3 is TGTGCCAGCAGCTTAACTAGCGGGGGGGCCTATGAGCAGTTCTTC. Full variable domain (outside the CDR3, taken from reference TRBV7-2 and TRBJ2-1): GAGVSQSPSNKVTEKGKDVELRCDPISGHTALYWYRQSLGQGLEFLIYFQGNSAPDKSGLPSDRFSAERTGGSVSTLTIQRTQQEDSAVYLCASSLTSGGAYEQFFGPGTRLTVL.

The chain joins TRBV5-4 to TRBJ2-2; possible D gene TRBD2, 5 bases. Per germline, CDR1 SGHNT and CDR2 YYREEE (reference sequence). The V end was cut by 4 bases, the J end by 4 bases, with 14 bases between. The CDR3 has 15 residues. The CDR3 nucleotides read TGTGCCAGCAGCGCCATTGAGGGCAGCACCGGGGAGCTGTTTTTT. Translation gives CASSAIEGSTGELFF.

The CDR3 DNA follows: TGTGCCAGCAGGGACGGGGGTACCTACGAGCAGTACTTC. Residues: CASRDGGTYEQYF. The chain links TRBV27 to TRBJ2-7; maybe TRBD2 (6 bases). CDR1 is MNHEY, CDR2 SMNVEV, per germline (reference sequence). The V gene lost 6 bases and the J gene lost 2 bases, with 11 bases spanning the gap. The CDR3 has 13 residues.

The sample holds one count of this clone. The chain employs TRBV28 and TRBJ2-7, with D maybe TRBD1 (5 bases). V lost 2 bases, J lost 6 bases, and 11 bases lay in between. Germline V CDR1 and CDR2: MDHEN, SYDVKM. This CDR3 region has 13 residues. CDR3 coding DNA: TGTGCCAGCAGTTTACGTCCCCAGGGCGAGCAGTACTTC. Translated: CASSLRPQGEQYF.

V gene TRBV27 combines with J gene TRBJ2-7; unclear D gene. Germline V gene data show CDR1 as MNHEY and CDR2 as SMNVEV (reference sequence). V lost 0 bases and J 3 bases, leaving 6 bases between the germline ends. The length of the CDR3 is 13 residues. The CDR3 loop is CASSLSGIYEQYF. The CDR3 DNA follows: TGTGCCAGCAGTTTATCGGGCATCTACGAGCAGTACTTC.

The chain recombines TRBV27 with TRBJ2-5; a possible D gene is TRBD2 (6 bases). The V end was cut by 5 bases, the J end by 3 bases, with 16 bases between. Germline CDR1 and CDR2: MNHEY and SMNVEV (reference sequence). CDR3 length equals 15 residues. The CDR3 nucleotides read TGTGCCAGCAGTCTAGGACTATCACCCAAAGAGACCCAGTACTTC. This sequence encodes CASSLGLSPKETQYF.

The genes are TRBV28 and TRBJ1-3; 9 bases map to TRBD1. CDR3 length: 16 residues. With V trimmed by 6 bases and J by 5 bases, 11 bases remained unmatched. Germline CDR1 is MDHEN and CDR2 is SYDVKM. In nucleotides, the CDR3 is TGTGCCAGCAGAGAAAGACAGGGGGGGAAAAGAAACACCATATATTTT. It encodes CASRERQGGKRNTIYF.

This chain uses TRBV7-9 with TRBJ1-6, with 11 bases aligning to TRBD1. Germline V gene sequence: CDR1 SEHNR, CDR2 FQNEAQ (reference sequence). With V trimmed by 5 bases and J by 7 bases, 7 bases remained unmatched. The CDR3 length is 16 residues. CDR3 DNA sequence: TGTGCCAGCAGCCGGACCGGACAGGGGGCGAATTCACCCCTCCACTTT. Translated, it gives CASSRTGQGANSPLHF.

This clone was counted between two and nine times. CDR3 in DNA: TGTGCCAGTAGTATAGATCATGCAGGGTCGGGCGAGCAGTACTTC. This codes for CASSIDHAGSGEQYF. The chain couples TRBV19 to TRBJ2-7, with D possibly being TRBD1 (5 bases). The germline V gene has CDR1 LNHDA and CDR2 SQIVND (reference sequence). CDR3 length equals 15 residues. V gave up 0 bases and J gave up 6 bases, with 15 bases separating them.

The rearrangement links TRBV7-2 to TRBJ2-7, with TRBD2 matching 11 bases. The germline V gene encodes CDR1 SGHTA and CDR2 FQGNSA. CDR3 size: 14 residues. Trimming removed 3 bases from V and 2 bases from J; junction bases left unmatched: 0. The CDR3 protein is CASSFSGGAYEQYF. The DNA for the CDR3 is TGTGCCAGCAGCTTTAGCGGGGGGGCCTACGAGCAGTACTTC. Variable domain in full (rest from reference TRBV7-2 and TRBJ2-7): GAGVSQSPSNKVTEKGKDVELRCDPISGHTALYWYRQSLGQGLEFLIYFQGNSAPDKSGLPSDRFSAERTGGSVSTLTIQRTQQEDSAVYLCASSFSGGAYEQYFGPGTRLTVT.

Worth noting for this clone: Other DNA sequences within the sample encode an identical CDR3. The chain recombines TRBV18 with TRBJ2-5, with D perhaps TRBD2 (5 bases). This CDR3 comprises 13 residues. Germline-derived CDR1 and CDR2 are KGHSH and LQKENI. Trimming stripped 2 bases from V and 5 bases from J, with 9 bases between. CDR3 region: CASSPGERETQYF. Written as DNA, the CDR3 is TGTGCCAGCTCACCAGGGGAGCGGGAGACCCAGTACTTC.